This T cell receptor (beta chain) appears in the sequencing data of a study of T cells in Graves' hyperthyroidism and ophthalmopathy. This clonotype occurred a few times. Its antigen is not known. The source material, RNA transcripts, was used to amplify TCR beta CDR3 regions. A first-round RT-PCR of the TCR CDR3 used the HTBI primer set. TCRdb reanalysed the multiplex PCR reads using MiXCR and keeps one entry per CDR3 protein. In the table there are around 600,000 distinct CDR3 sequences, more than 15% of which are singletons. The CDR3 spans 15 residues. Germline CDR1 SEHNR, CDR2 FQNEAQ (reference sequence). V was trimmed by 1 base and J by 7 bases, leaving 16 bases between them. Broader study findings: In simple terms, a model built on 13 V-J features told ophthalmopathy apart from stable hyperthyroidism. Blood shared most expanded thyroid clonotypes above 0.001.

Out of roughly 9.1 ml of fresh peripheral blood came the PBMCs. The TCR was taken from a woman aged 40 to 50 with Graves' ophthalmopathy. Material for sequencing was blood. The chain uses TRBV7-9 and TRBJ1-1; D is unresolved. The DNA for the CDR3 is TGTGCCAGCAGCTTAGTAGGCAGCCCGACGGATGAAGCTTTCTTT. Translated, it gives CASSLVGSPTDEAFF.